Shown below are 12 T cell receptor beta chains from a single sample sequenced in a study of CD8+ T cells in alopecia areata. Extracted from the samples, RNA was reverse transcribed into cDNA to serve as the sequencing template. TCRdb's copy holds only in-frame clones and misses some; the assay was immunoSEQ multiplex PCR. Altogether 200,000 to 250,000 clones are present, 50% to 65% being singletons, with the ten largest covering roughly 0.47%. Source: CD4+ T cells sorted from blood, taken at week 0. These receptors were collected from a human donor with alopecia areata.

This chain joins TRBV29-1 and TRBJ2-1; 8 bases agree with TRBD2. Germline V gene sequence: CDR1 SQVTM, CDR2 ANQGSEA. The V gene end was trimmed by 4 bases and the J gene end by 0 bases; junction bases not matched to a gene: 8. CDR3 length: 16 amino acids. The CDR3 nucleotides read TGCAGCGTTGCTCCTCTAGCGGGTAACTCCTACAATGAGCAGTTCTTC. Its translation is CSVAPLAGNSYNEQFF.

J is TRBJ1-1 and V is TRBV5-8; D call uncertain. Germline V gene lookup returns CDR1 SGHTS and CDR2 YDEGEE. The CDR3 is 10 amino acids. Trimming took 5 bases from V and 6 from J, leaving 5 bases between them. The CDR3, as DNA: TGTGCCAGCAGTTGGCCTGAAGCTTTCTTT. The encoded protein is CASSWPEAFF.

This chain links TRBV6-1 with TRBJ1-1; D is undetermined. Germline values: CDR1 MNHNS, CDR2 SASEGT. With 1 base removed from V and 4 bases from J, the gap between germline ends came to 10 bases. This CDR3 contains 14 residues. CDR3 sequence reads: CASSEGLPITEAFF. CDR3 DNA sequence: TGTGCCAGCAGTGAAGGACTCCCCATCACTGAAGCTTTCTTT.

CDR3 residues: CASSLGSGADTQYF. The CDR3 DNA follows: TGTGCCAGCAGCTTAGGGTCGGGAGCAGATACGCAGTATTTT. The gene calls are TRBV7-9 and TRBJ2-3; perhaps TRBD2 as D (6 bases). CDR1 is SEHNR, CDR2 FQNEAQ, per germline (reference sequence). The V and J ends lost 1 base and 4 bases respectively, with 9 bases between them. This CDR3 contains 14 residues.

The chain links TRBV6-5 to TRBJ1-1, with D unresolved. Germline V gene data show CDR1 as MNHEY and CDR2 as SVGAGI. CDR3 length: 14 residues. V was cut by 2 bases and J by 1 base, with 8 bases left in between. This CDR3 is CASSYSVSNTEAFF. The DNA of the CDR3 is TGTGCCAGCAGTTACAGTGTTTCGAACACTGAAGCTTTCTTT.

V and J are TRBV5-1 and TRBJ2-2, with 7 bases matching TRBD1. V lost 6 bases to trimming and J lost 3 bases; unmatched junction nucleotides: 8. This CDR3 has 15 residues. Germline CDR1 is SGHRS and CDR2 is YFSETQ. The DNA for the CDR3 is TGCGCCAGCAAGGACACAGGGGACGACACCGGGGAGCTGTTTTTT. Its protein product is CASKDTGDDTGELFF.

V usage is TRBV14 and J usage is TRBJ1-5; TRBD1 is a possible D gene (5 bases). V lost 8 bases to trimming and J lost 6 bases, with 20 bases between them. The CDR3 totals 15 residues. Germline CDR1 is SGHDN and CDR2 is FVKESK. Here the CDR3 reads CASRDVSSAGQPQHF. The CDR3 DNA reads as TGTGCCAGCCGGGACGTCTCCTCTGCGGGTCAGCCCCAGCATTTT.

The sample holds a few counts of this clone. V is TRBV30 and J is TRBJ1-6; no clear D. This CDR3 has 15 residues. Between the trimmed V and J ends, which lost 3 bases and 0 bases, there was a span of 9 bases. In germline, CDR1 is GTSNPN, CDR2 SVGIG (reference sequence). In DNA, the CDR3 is TGTGCCTGGAGGGGAATTAGCTCCTATAATTCACCCCTCCACTTT. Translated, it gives CAWRGISSYNSPLHF.

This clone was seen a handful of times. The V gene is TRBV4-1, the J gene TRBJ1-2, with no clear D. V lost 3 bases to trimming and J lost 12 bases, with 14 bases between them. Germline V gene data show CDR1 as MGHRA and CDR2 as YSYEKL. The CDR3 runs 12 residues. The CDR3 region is CASSQVGSVHTF. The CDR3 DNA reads TGCGCCAGCAGCCAGGTGGGGTCGGTCCACACCTTC.

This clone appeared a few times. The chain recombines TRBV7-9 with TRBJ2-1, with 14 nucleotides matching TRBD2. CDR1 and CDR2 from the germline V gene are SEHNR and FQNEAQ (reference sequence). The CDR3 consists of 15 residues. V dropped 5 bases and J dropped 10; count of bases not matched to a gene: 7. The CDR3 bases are TGTGCCAGCAGCCAGGGCGGACTAGCGGGAGGAGAGCAGTTCTTC. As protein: CASSQGGLAGGEQFF.

CDR3 loop: CASSSYREPQHF. In nucleotides, the CDR3 is TGTGCCAGCAGTTCCTACAGGGAGCCCCAGCATTTT. V gene TRBV28 combines with J gene TRBJ1-5; the D gene is possibly TRBD1 (6 bases). The germline CDR1 and CDR2 sequences are MDHEN and SYDVKM. V gave up 4 bases and J gave up 8 bases, with 9 bases separating them. This CDR3 has 12 amino acids.

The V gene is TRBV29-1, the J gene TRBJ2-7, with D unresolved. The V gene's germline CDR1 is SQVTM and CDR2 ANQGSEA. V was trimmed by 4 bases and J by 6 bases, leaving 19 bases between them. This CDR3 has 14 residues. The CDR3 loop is CSVAGLHPGGEQYF. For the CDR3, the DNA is TGCAGCGTTGCCGGCCTCCACCCCGGCGGCGAGCAGTACTTC.